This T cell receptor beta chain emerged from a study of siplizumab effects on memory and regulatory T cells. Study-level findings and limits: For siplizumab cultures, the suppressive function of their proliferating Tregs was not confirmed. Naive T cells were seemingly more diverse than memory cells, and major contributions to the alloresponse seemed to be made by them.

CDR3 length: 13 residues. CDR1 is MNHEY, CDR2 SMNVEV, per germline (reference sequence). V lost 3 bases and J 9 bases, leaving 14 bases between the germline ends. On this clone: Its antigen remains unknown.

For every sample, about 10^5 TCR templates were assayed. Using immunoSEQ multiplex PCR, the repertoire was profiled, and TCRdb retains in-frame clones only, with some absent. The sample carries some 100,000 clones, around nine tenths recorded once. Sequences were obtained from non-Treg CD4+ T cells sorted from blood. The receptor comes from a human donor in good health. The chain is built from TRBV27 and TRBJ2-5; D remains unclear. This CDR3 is CASSFVGPGPQYF. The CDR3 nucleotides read TGTGCCAGCAGTTTTGTAGGTCCAGGACCCCAGTACTTC.